This record covers a single TCR beta chain. The source of the sample is a study of graft-versus-host responses after intestinal transplantation. Background on the study: Tacrolimus plus steroids were given to all recipients for about 3 years, preceded by anti-thymocyte globulin induction.

V lost 4 bases and J lost 0, with 11 bases in between. CDR1 is SGHRS, CDR2 YFSETQ, per germline. The CDR3 has 15 residues. The data were produced by immunoSEQ multiplex PCR, yet TCRdb's version contains in-frame clones alone and is incomplete. This table holds over 65,000 clones, around 93% found once. This chain uses TRBV5-1 with TRBJ2-1, with D possibly being TRBD1 or TRBD2 (5 bases each). The clonotype was recovered from a human patient who received an intestinal transplant, so some T cells may come from the graft donor. The material sequenced was PBMCs, taken 98 days after intestinal transplantation. CDR3 amino acids: CASSEGWGSYNEQFF. The CDR3, as DNA: TGCGCCAGCAGCGAGGGGTGGGGCTCCTACAATGAGCAGTTCTTC.